This T cell receptor beta chain was recovered during a study of T cells expressing NK-cell markers. Whole-study context: Out of eight donors sequenced, seven tested HCMV-seropositive and the remaining one seronegative.

Findings and limits, study-wide: Expanded NKG2C+ T cell clones had unclear HCMV specificity.

Making the TCR beta cDNA relied on 5'RACE template switching with UMIs. TCRdb reprocessed the 5' RACE reads, with one entry per CDR3 protein and no DNA. This sample's clone table lists about 150,000 distinct CDR3 sequences. On this clonotype itself: Its antigen is unknown.

Germline CDR1 reads LGHNA; CDR2 reads YNFKEQ. This CDR3 contains 16 residues. This chain uses TRBV4-2 with TRBJ2-7; TCRdb reports TRBD2, a call that lacks DNA to check it against. Sequencing was done on a sample of blood T cells: a sorted CD56 or NKG2C T cell subset, CD4+ or CD8+ T cells, or bulk PBMC T cells (not recorded which). This TCR was sampled from a woman between 45 and 65 years old in good health. The CDR3 sequence: CASSQGRASGRDEQYF.